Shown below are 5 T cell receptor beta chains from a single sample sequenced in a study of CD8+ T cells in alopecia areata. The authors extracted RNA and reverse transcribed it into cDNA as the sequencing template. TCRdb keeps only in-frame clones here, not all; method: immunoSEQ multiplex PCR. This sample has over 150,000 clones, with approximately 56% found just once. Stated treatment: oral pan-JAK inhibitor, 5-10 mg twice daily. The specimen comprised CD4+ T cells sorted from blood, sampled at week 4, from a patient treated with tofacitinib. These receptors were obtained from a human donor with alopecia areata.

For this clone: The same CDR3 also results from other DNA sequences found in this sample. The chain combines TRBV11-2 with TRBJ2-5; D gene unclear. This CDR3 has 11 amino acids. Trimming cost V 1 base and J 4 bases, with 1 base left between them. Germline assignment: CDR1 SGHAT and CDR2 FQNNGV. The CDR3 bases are TGTGCCAGCAGCTTAGGAGAGACCCAGTACTTC. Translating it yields CASSLGETQYF. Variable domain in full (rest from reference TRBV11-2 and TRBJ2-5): EAGVAQSPRYKIIEKRQSVAFWCNPISGHATLYWYQQILGQGPKLLIQFQNNGVVDDSQLPKDRFSAERLKGVDSTLKIQPAKLEDSAVYLCASSLGETQYFGPGTRLLVL.

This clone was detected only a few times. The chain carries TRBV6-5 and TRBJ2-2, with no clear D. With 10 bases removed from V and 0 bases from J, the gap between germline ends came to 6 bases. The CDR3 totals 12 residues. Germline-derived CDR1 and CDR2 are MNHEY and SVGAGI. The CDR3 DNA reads TGTGCCATCAGACCGAACACCGGGGAGCTGTTTTTT. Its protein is CAIRPNTGELFF.

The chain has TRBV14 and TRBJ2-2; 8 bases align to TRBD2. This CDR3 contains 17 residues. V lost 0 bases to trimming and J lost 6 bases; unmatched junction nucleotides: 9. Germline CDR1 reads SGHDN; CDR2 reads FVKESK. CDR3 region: CASSQERSGVLAGELFF. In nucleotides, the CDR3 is TGTGCCAGCAGCCAAGAGCGTAGCGGGGTTTTGGCCGGGGAGCTGTTTTTT.

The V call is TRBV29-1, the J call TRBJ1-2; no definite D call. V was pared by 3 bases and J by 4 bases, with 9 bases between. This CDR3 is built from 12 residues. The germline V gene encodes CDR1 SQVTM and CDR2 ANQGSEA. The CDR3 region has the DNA TGCAGCGTTGAGAGGGTTTTCTATGGCTACACCTTC. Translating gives CSVERVFYGYTF.

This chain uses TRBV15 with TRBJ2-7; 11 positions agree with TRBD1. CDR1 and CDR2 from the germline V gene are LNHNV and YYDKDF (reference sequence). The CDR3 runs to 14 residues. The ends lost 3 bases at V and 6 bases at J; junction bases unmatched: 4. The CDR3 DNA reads TGTGCCACCAGCAGCGGACAGGGGGCTACCGAGCAGTACTTC. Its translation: CATSSGQGATEQYF.